This T cell receptor beta chain was recorded in a study of CD8+CD57+ T cells in acquired aplastic anemia. Genomic DNA was employed as the template in profiling TCR beta VDJ and CDR3. TCRdb fed the reads into MiXCR, producing one record per CDR3 protein. The sample contains about 190,000 distinct CDR3 sequences, 50% to 55% of which appear only once. The V gene lost 5 bases and the J gene lost 8 bases, with 19 bases spanning the gap. Germline V gene sequence: CDR1 SGDLS, CDR2 YYNGEE. This CDR3 comprises 14 residues. This clonotype occurred once. Sequenced material: sorted CD4+, CD8+, or CD8+CD57+ T cells (not recorded which) from PBMCs. The rearrangement uses TRBV9 and TRBJ1-2; D is ambiguous. This sequence originates from a human donor in good health, serving as a control. CDR3 DNA sequence: TGTGCCAGCAGTGGCGACCCACTGTACGAAGGCTACACCTTC. This gives the protein CASSGDPLYEGYTF.